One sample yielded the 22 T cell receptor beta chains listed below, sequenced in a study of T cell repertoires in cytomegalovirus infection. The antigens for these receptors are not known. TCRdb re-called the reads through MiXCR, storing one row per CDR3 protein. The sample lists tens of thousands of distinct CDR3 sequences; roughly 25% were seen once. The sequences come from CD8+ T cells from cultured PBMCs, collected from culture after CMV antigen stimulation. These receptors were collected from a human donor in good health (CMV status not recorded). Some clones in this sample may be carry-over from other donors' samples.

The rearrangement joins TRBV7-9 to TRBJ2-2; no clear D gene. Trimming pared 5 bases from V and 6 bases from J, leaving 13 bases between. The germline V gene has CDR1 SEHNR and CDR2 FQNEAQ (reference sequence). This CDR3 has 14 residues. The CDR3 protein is CASSPPDGSGELFF. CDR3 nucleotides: TGTGCCAGCAGCCCGCCCGATGGGTCCGGGGAGCTGTTTTTT.

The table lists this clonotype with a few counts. This chain's CDR3 is CASHIGGQRNQPQHF. The DNA for the CDR3 is TGTGCCAGCCATATAGGAGGGCAGCGGAATCAGCCCCAGCATTTT. V and J are TRBV19 and TRBJ1-5; no definite D call. The CDR3 totals 15 residues. V shed 9 bases and J shed 4 bases, with 19 bases lying between them. Germline V gene data show CDR1 as LNHDA and CDR2 as SQIVND (reference sequence).

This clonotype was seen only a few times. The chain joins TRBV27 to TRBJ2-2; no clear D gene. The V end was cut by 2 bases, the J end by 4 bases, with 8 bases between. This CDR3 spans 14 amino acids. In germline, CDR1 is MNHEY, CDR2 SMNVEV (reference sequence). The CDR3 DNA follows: TGTGCCAGCAGTTTAGGGTACAGCACCGGGGAGCTGTTTTTT. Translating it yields CASSLGYSTGELFF.

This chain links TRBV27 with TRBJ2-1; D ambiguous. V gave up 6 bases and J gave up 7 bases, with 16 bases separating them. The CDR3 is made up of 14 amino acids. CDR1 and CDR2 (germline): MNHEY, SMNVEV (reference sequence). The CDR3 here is CASSPGTGGNEQFF. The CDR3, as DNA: TGTGCCAGCAGCCCTGGTACGGGTGGGAATGAGCAGTTCTTC.

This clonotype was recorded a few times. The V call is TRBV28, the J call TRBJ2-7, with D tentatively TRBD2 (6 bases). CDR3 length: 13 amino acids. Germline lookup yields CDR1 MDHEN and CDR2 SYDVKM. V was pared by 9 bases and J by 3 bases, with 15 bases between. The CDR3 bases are TGTGCCAGTGCGGAGGGGTTGGGCTACGAGCAGTACTTC. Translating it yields CASAEGLGYEQYF.

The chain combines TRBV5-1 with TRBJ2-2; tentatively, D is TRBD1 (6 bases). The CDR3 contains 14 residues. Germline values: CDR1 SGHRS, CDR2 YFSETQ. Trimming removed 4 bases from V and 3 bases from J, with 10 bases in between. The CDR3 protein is CASSPQGDTGELFF. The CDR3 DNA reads TGCGCCAGCAGCCCACAGGGTGACACCGGGGAGCTGTTTTTT. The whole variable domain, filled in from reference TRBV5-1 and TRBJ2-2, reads KAGVTQTPRYLIKTRGQQVTLSCSPISGHRSVSWYQQTPGQGLQFLFEYFSETQRNKGNFPGRFSGRQFSNSRSEMNVSTLELGDSALYLCASSPQGDTGELFFGEGSRLTVL.

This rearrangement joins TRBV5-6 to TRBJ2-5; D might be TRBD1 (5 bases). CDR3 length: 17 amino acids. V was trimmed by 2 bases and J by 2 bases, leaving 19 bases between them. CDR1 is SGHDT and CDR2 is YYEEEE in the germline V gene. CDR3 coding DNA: TGTGCCAGCAGCTTAGCGTCGGTGGGCAGGGCTCAAGAGACCCAGTACTTC. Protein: CASSLASVGRAQETQYF. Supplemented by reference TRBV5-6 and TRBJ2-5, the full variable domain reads DAGVTQSPTHLIKTRGQQVTLRCSPKSGHDTVSWYQQALGQGPQFIFQYYEEEERQRGNFPDRFSGHQFPNYSSELNVNALLLGDSALYLCASSLASVGRAQETQYFGPGTRLLVL.

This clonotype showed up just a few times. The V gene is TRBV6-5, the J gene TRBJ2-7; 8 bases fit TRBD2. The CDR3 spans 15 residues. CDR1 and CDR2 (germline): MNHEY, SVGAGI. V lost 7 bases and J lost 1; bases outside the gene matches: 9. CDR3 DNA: TGTGCCAGCAATCCAACTAGCGGCCAGTCCTACGAGCAGTACTTC. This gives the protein CASNPTSGQSYEQYF.

The CDR3 loop is CASSLETTGLETEAFF. CDR3 nucleotides: TGTGCCAGCAGCTTAGAAACGACGGGTTTAGAGACTGAAGCTTTCTTT. The chain links TRBV11-2 to TRBJ1-1; D is undetermined. The V end lost 0 bases, the J end lost 5 bases, and 16 bases lay between the germline ends. There are 16 residues in the CDR3. CDR1 and CDR2 from the germline V gene are SGHAT and FQNNGV.

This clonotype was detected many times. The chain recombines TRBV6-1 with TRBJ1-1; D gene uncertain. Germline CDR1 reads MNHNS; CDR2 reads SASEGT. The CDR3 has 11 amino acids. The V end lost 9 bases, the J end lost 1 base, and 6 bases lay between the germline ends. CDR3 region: CASDWNTEAFF. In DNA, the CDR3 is TGTGCCAGTGACTGGAACACTGAAGCTTTCTTT.

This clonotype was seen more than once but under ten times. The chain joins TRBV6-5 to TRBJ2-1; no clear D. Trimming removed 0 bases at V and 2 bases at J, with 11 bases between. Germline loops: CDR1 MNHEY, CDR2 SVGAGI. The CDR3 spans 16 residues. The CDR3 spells CASSYSSAHPYNEQFF. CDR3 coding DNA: TGTGCCAGCAGTTACTCTTCTGCTCACCCCTACAATGAGCAGTTCTTC.

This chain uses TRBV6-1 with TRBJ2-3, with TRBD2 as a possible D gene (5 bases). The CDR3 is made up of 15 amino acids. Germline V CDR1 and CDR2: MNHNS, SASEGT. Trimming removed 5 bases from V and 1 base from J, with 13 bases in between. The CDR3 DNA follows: TGTGCCAGCAGTTCCTACTCGCGGGGCACAGATACGCAGTATTTT. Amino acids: CASSSYSRGTDTQYF.

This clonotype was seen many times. For the CDR3, the DNA is TGTGCCAGCAGCCAGGGACAGGGAGGCTCCGAGCAGTACTTC. Translation gives CASSQGQGGSEQYF. The chain is built from TRBV7-2 and TRBJ2-7; 9 bases match TRBD1. Germline trimming cut 5 bases from V and 6 bases from J; bases unmatched to any gene: 8. The CDR3 totals 14 residues. Germline lookup yields CDR1 SGHTA and CDR2 FQGNSA.

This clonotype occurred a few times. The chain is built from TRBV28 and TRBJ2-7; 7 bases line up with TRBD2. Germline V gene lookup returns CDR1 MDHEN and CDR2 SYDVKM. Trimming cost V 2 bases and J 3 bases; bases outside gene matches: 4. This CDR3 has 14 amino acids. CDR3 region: CASSLAGDFYEQYF. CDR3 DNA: TGTGCCAGCAGTTTAGCGGGGGACTTCTACGAGCAGTACTTC.

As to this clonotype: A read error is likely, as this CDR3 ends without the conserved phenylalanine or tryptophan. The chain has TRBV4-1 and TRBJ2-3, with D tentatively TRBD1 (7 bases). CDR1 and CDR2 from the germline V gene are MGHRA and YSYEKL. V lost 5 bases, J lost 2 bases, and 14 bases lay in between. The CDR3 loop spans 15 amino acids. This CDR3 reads CASSDREAFTDTQYL. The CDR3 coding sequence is TGCGCCAGCAGCGACAGGGAGGCATTCACAGATACGCAGTATCTT.

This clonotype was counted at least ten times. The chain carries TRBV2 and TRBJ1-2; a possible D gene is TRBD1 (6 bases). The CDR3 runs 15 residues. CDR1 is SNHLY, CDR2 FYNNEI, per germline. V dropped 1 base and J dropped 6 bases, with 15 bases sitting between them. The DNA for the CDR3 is TGTGCCAGCAGTGAAGAGGGGGGTTATAGGGATGGCTACACCTTC. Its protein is CASSEEGGYRDGYTF.

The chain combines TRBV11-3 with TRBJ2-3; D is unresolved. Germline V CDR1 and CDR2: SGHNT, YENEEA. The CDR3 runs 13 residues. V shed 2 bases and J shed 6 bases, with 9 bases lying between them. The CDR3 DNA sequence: TGTGCCAGCAGCTTAAGCCCGGTCGATACGCAGTATTTT. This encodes CASSLSPVDTQYF.

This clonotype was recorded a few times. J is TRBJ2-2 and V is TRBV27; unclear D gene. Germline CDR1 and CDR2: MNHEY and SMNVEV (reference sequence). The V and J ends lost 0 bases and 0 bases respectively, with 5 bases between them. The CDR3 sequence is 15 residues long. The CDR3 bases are TGTGCCAGCAGTTTATCTGGGGCGAACACCGGGGAGCTGTTTTTT. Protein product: CASSLSGANTGELFF.

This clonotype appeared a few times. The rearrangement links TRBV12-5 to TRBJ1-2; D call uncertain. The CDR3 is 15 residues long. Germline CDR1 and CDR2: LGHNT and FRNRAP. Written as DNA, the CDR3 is TGTGCCTCAACCCCGGCAGGCCCTTTTAACTATGGCTACACCTTC. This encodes CASTPAGPFNYGYTF.

The CDR3 bases are TGTGCCAGCAGTGCATGGAACACTGAAGCTTTCTTT. Protein product: CASSAWNTEAFF. V and J are TRBV25-1 and TRBJ1-1; no definite D call. The germline V gene encodes CDR1 MGHDK and CDR2 SYGVNS. The CDR3 has 12 amino acids. V dropped 4 bases and J dropped 1 base, with 4 bases sitting between them. Full variable domain (missing parts from reference TRBV25-1 and TRBJ1-1): EADIYQTPRYLVIGTGKKITLECSQTMGHDKMYWYQQDPGMELHLIHYSYGVNSTEKGDLSSESTVSRIRTEHFPLTLESARPSHTSQYLCASSAWNTEAFFGQGTRLTVV.

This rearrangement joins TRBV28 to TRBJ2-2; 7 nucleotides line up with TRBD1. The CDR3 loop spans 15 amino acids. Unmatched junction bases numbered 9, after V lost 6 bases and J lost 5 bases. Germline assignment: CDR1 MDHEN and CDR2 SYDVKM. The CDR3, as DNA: TGTGCCAGCAGCACGGACAGGAGAAGTACCGGGGAGCTGTTTTTT. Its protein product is CASSTDRRSTGELFF.

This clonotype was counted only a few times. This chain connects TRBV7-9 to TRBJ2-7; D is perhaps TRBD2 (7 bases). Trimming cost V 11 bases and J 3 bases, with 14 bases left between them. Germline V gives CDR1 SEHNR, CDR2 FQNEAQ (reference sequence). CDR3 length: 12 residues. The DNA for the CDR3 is TGTGCCGGACAAGGGGGGGACTACGAGCAGTACTTC. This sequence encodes CAGQGGDYEQYF.